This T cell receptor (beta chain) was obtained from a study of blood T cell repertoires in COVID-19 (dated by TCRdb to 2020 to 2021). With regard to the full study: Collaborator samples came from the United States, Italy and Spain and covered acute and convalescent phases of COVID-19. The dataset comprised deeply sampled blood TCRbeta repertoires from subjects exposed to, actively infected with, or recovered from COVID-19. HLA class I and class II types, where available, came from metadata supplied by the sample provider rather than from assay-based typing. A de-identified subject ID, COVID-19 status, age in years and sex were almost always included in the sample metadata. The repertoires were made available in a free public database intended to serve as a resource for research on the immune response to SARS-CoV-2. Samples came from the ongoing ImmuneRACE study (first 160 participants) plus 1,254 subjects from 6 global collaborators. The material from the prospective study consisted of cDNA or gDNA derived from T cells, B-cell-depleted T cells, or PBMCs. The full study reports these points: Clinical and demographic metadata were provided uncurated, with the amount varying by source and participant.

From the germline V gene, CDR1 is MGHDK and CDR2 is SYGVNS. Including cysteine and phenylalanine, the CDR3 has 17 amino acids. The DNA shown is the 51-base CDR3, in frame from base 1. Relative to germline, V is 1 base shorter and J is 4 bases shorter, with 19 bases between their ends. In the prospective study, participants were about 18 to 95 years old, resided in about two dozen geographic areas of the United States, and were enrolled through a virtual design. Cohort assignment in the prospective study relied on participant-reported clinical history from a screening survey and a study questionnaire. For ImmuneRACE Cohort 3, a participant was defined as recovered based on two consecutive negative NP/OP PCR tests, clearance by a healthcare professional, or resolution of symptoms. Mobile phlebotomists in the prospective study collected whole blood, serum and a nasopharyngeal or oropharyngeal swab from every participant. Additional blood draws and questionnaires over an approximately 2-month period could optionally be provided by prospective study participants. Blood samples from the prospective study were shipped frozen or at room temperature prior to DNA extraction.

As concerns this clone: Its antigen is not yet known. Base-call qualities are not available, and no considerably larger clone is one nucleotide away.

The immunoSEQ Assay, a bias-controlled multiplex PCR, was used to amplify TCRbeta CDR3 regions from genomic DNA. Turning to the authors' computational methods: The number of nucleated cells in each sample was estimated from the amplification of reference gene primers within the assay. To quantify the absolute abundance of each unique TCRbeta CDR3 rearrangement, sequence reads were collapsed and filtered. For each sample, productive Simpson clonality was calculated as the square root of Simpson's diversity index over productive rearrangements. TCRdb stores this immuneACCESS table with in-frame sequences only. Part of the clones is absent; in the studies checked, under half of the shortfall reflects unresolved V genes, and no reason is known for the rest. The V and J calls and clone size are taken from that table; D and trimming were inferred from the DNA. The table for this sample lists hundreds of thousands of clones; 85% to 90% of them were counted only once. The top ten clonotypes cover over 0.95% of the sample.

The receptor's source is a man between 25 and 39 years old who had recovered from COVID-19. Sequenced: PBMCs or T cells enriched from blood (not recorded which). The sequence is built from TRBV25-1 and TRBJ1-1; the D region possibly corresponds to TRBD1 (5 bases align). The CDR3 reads CASSESYIRDTGTEAFF. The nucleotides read TGTGCCAGCAGTGAATCTTATATCCGAGATACAGGCACTGAAGCTTTCTTT.